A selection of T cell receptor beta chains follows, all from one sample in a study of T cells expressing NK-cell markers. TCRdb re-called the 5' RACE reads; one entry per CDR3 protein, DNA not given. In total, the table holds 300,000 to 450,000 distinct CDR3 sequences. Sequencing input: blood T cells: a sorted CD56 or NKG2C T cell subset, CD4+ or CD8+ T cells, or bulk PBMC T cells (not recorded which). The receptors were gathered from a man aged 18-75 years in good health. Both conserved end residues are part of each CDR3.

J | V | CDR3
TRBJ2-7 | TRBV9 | CASSAHSTGIAYEQYF
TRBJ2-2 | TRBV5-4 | CASKRDSLAGELFF
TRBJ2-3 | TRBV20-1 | CSASPRGRAPSTDTQYF
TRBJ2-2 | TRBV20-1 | CSAVAGHGELFF
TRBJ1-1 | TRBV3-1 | CASSQGAGSTEAFF
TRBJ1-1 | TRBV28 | CASSATGAGNTEAFF
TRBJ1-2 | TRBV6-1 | CASGQGSHYGYTF
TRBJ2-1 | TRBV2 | CASRRQESYNEQFF
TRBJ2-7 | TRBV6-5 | CASSYSILRDYEQYF
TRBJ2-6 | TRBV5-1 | CASSLRGLGGANVLTF
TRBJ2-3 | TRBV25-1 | CASSEFQGGSSPDTQYF
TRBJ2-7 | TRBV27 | CASSSQGGEAHTYEQYF
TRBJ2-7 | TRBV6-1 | CASTRIPSYEQYF
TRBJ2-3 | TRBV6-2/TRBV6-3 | CASSGASERPAQYF
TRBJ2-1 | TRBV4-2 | CASSQDLVIQFF
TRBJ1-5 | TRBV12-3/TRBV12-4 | CASSTLAGNQPQHF
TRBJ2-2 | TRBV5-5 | CASSNREGSTGELFF
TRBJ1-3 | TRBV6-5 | CASSSSSYRTSGNTIYF
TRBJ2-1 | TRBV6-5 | CASSYRRQGTYNEQFF
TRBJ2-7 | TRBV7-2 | CASSPASGSYVHEQYF
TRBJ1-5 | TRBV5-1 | CASSLHWARGMNSNQPQHF
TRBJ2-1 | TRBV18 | CASSPGLYNEQFF
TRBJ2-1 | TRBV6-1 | CASSTGTPRVNEQFF
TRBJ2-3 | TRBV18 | CASSPPEAGSAQYF
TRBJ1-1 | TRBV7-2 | CASSLASTTGTFF
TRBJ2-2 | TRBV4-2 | CASSPLAGGHNTGELFF
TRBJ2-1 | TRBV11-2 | CASSSRRDRVNEQFF
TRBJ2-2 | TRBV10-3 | CAISEYGSTGELFF
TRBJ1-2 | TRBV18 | CASSPRQVDAYGYTF
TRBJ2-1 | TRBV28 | CASSSPTAGVGNEQFF
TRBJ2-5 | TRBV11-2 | CASSLGGGIETQYF
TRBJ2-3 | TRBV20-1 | CSAIVQRGLTDTQYF